This T cell receptor (beta chain) comes out of a study of blood T cells in healthy people across ages. Study background: Template-switching capture recovered about one barcoded beta molecule per two T cells. Overall study results and limits: Unsorted PBMCs ruled out conclusive naive versus antigen-experienced comparison.

Primed by a sample-barcoded 5' primer and a J-beta primer mix, a second PCR proceeded for roughly 7 to 12 cycles. TCRdb independently ran MiXCR on the 5' RACE reads; one entry per CDR3 protein. The table lists roughly 500,000 distinct CDR3 sequences, approximately 27% of them singletons. Donor samples were obtained from healthy Caucasian individuals from Russia, aged 6 to 90. This clonotype was counted only a few times. The target antigen is unknown. This clonotype was obtained from a woman aged 70-85 years in good health. Sequencing was done on a sample of blood.

The CDR3 DNA reads as TGTGCCAGCAGTTTTAGTGTAACCCGCGTGGATACGCAGTATTTT. It encodes CASSFSVTRVDTQYF. The chain combines TRBV12-3 or TRBV12-4 with TRBJ2-3; D remains unclear. This CDR3 has 15 amino acids. Trimming took off 3 bases at V and 6 bases at J, with 16 bases between the two ends.